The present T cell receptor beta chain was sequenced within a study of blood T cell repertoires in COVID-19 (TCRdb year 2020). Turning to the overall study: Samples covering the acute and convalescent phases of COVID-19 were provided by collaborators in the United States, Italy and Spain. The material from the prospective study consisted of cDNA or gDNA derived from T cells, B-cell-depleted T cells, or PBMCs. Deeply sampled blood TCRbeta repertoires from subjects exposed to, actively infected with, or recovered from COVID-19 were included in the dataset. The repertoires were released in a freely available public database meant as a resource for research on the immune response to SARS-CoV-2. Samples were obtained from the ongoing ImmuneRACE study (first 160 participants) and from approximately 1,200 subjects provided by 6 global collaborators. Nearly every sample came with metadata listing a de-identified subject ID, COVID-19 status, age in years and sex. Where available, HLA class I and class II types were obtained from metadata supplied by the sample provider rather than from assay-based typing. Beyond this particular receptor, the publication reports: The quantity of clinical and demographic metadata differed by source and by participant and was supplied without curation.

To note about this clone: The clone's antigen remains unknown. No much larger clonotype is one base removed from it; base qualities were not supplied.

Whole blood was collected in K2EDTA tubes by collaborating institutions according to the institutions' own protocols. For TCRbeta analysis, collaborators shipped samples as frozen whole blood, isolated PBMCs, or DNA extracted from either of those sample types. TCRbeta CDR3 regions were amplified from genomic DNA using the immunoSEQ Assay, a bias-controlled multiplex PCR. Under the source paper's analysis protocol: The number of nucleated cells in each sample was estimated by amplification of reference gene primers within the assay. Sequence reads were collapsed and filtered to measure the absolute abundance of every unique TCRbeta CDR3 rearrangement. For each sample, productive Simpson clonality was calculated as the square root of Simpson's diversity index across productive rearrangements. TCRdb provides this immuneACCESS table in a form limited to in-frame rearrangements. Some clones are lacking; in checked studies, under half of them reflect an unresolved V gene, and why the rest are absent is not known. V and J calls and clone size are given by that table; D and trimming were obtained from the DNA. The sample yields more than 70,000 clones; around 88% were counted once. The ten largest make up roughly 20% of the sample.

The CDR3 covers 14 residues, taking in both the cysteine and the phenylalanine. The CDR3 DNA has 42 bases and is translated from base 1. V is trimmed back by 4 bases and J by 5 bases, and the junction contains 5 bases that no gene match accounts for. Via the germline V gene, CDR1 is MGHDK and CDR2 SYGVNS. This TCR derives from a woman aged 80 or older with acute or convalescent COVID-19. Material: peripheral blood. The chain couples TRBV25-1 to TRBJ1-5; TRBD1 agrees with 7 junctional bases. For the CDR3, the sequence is CASSGGTEYQPQHF. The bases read TGTGCCAGCAGTGGTGGGACAGAGTATCAGCCCCAGCATTTT. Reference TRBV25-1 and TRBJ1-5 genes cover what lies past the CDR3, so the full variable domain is EADIYQTPRYLVIGTGKKITLECSQTMGHDKMYWYQQDPGMELHLIHYSYGVNSTEKGDLSSESTVSRIRTEHFPLTLESARPSHTSQYLCASSGGTEYQPQHFGDGTRLSIL.